Sequencing of this T cell receptor beta chain was carried out in a study of PD-L1 blockade in urothelial cancer. At the level of the study: Intravenous atezolizumab, 1,200 mg every 3 weeks, was begun by patients in the mid-2010s. Blood analysis was done at 3 weeks (second dose) and 6 weeks after treatment began.

Germline CDR1 LNHDA, CDR2 SQIVND (reference sequence). J lost 2 bases, V lost 5 bases, and 9 bases had no gene match. This CDR3 region has 17 residues. Time point noted: pretreatment peripheral blood. The number of samples from each patient was between 1 and 8, taken pretreatment and on-treatment. The protocol was immunoSEQ multiplex PCR, while the TCRdb copy is restricted to in-frame clones and leaves out a portion. The sample has some 45,000 clones; 80% are singletons. The input for sequencing was PBMCs, taken around atezolizumab (anti-PD-L1) treatment. This receptor was taken from a man aged 55 to 69 with urothelial cancer. The rearrangement uses TRBV19 and TRBJ2-6, with 7 bases that match TRBD1. In nucleotides, the CDR3 is TGTGCCAGTAGTCCACGGACAGGAACCCCTGGGGCCAACGTCCTGACTTTC. Amino acid sequence: CASSPRTGTPGANVLTF.